This T cell receptor beta chain was captured in a study of cytomegalovirus exposure and HLA in healthy donors (dated by TCRdb to about 2017). The study in broad terms: An earlier analysis of roughly 500 of the donors reported roughly 300 Gb of sequence data and approximately 110 million unique TCR beta sequences from approximately 180 million T cells. About 310 gigabases of sequencing data and 78 million or so unique TCR sequences were included in an early release covering around 600 HLA-typed donors. Among the roughly 370 genotyped donors, 81% belonged to the genetic ancestry cluster associated with self-reported Caucasian donors. The aim of the study was to test whether cataloging public T cell receptors could identify signatures of past pathogen exposure. Using immunosequencing, the study profiled T cell repertoires from about 620 subjects and related those repertoires to cytomegalovirus serostatus. A separate validation cohort of 100 to 150 different subjects was used in addition to the approximately 670-subject first cohort. To predict cytomegalovirus infection status, the study combined high-throughput TCR immunosequencing, statistical association of individual TCRs with disease status, and machine learning. A later analysis re-examined previously published TCR beta repertoires from about 700 donors and added high-resolution HLA genotyping to investigate patterns of TCR occurrence. Rather than using new phenotypic data, the later analysis identified candidate immune exposures from TCR beta sequences and from how often those sequences occurred across donors. An earlier analysis of 587 of the donors applied high-throughput TCR beta sequencing to assess whether each TCR beta V gene segment acted as functional or pseudogenic. Donor age, sex, ethnicity and CMV serostatus were compiled together with the repertoire data. Genome-wide SNP genotypes for about 65% of the roughly 700 donors were used in a later genetic analysis, which treated that subset as a discovery cohort. Every discovery cohort repertoire had been produced on one sequencing platform. Both class I and class II loci were covered by HLA typing, at four-digit resolution. The number of typed donors differed by locus: roughly 629-630 for A, B, C, DRB1 and DQB1; approximately 520 for DQA1; 606 for DPA1; and some 430 for DPB1. Several DR-DQ haplotypes were handled as single units for association and clustering because linkage in the cohort was strong. On average, 235,054 unique TCR beta nucleotide sequences were sequenced per donor among 300 to 500 genotyped donors of the cohort, with roughly 18% of those sequences being non-productive.

From the cysteine through the phenylalanine, the CDR3 covers 22 amino acids. The retained sequence is limited to the CDR3, 66 bases, with the frame set at the first base. As encoded in the germline V gene, CDR1 is LGHNT while CDR2 is FRNRAP. V is trimmed back by 0 bases and J by 1 base, and the junction contains 18 bases that no gene match accounts for. The cohort was made up of hundreds of healthy bone marrow donors. All cohort members were sampled while nominally healthy, although unrecorded immune exposures were likely present. The donor was CMV seronegative and was included in the group of a few hundred seronegative cohort members. Every donor gave a peripheral blood sample, and the peripheral blood mononuclear cells from that sample were used for TCR beta sequencing. The Qiagen DNeasy Blood Extraction Kit was used to extract genomic DNA from the blood cell samples. Findings and caveats that apply to the study as a whole: The classifier was reported to diagnose cytomegalovirus status with high specificity and sensitivity in both the original cohort and the validation cohort. Only TCR beta chains were sequenced in this cohort, and the absence of alpha or paired-chain data limited detectable features. A further reported finding was that TCR beta sequences accurately predicted the HLA-A and HLA-B alleles for most subjects in the first cohort. A later analysis found that HLA-associated TCR beta chains were more clonally expanded and had lower generation probabilities than equally common non-associated chains. In a later analysis, most CMV-associated TCR beta chains were found to appear HLA-restricted, with HLA associations seemingly driven largely by CMV exposure. The only immune exposure information available for the cohort was CMV serostatus. Compared with the roughly 700-donor mean, donors in an Asian-associated ancestry cluster had fewer N-insertions in productive TCRs, according to a later genetic analysis. HLA typing was unavailable for some donors at each locus, so association tests used only the typed subset. A group of highly shared sequence variants was considered likely to be a technical artifact of the sequencing pipeline. When HLA alleles, especially DR and DQ, strongly co-occurred, TCR associations were difficult to assign to individual alleles. Specific HLA alleles were associated with more than 15,000 TCR beta sequences at a false discovery rate of 0.05 in a later analysis. Most TCR sequences were observed very rarely across donors, whereas some public TCRs were present in many individuals. According to a later analysis, parvovirus B19, influenza, CMV and Epstein-Barr virus appeared linked to several top co-occurrence clusters. In vitro tests confirmed that a few of the cytomegalovirus-associated TCR beta chains recognize cytomegalovirus antigens. The earlier analysis of 587 of the donors excluded some 16 rarely observed V segments, including chromosome 9 orphons, because counts were too low. V-gene and J-gene trimming of TCR beta chains was associated with a missense DCLRE1C variant in a later genetic analysis, and the association was replicated in an independent cohort. In an earlier analysis of roughly 500 of the donors, most TCR beta V segments appeared in productive rearrangements about 90% or about 30% of the time, broadly matching IMGT annotations. It was suggested by the authors that the approach could potentially be generalized to other disease states and immunological phenotypes. Roughly uniform sequencing depth across donors was assumed in presence/absence analyses, although this assumption may not hold. In the study, 150 to 200 TCR beta chains were listed as associated with cytomegalovirus. Because the 87-base-pair reads could not distinguish some IMGT-functional V segments, including TRBV6-2 and TRBV6-3, those segments were excluded. A later analysis found that TCR association rates varied across HLA loci, with DRB1 alleles showing the most associated TCRs and HLA-C alleles the fewest. Correlated functional status among segregating V segments might reflect linkage disequilibrium, but an unknown experimental factor could not be ruled out.

A note on this clone: The target of this receptor is not known. No base qualities exist here, and no much larger clone lies one base off it.

The library was prepared using the immunoSEQ multiplex PCR assay. For the multiplex PCR, a mixture combining 60 forward primers for TCR Vbeta segments and 13 reverse primers for TCR Jbeta segments was used. Amplification of the CDR3 region of rearranged TCR beta genes was performed with a multiplex PCR assay on genomic DNA. Amplified TCR beta libraries were sequenced as 87-base-pair reads on the Illumina HiSeq System. The paper's processing steps were these. In a later analysis, about 80 million unique TCR beta chains were counted across the 650 to 700 repertoires, and some 10 million of these chains were shared by at least two donors. To remove PCR and sequencing errors, raw reads were error-corrected and collapsed into unique sequences using a nearest-neighbor algorithm that merged closely related sequences. To assign V, D and J gene segments, CDR3 sequences were aligned to IMGT reference sequences. For a sequence to be retained, a match of at least six nucleotides was required to both a V gene segment and a J gene segment. A rearrangement was called productive if the CDR3 had no stop codons and remained in frame with V and J, and every other rearrangement was called non-productive. CDR3 was defined by IMGT convention, running from the second conserved V-encoded cysteine to the conserved J-encoded phenylalanine. The earlier analysis of 500 to 650 of the donors excluded any sequence lacking an unambiguous match to a single V gene segment. An earlier analysis of about 600 of the donors called V segments functional above 56.7% productive rearrangements and segregating when the between-donor standard deviation exceeded 5%. To diagnose cytomegalovirus status from the catalog of TCR beta chain sequences, a statistical classification framework was built. V and J gene assignment, in a later analysis, came from comparing TCR nucleotide sequences with IMGT/GENE-DB human TR gene sequences. The TCRdist pipeline was used in a later analysis to assign CDR3 sequences and most-parsimonious VDJ recombination scenarios. In a later analysis, each TCR beta chain was defined by its CDR3 amino acid sequence together with its V-gene family, and reads lacking a unique V-gene family were excluded. To address suspected cross-contamination and a sequencing artifact, a later analysis removed several hundred highly shared, low-generation-probability nucleotide sequences. In a later analysis, a clonal expansion index for each public chain was calculated from normalized within-repertoire ranks of inferred template counts. Generation probabilities in a later analysis came from a VDJ recombination model fitted to out-of-frame rearrangements, and those results were checked against IGoR. A later analysis scored TCR-TCR, TCR-HLA and TCR-CMV co-occurrence with hypergeometric tests, applying a repertoire-size bias correction to TCR pairs. In a later analysis, false discovery rates were estimated by permuting HLA or CMV assignments 20 times. A later analysis grouped co-occurring TCRs with DBSCAN, adding TCRdist sequence similarity when clustering within HLA-allele-positive subsets. Co-occurrence clustering excluded repertoires with fewer than 30,000 or more than 120,000 public chains, plus five with anomalous nucleotide sharing. As stored in TCRdb, this immuneACCESS dataset retains in-frame rearrangements with V and J assigned. A fraction of the clones does not appear; measured against another copy, unresolved V genes explain less than half of the discrepancy, and the remainder lacks a known reason. V and J calls and clone size come straight from that table; D and trimming were deduced from the DNA. The sample includes 200,000 or so clones, with over 75% observed a single time. Together, the top ten hold roughly 0.2% of the sample.

The sequence was obtained from a girl younger than two in good health and CMV-seronegative. Sequencing was performed on PBMCs. The receptor chain draws on TRBV12-5 and TRBJ2-4, and 10 junctional nucleotides match TRBD2. The DNA sequence follows: TGTGCTAGTGGTTTGGTACGGCTAGCGGGAGACCATTGGGGGCGGGCCAAAAACATTCAGTACTTC. This encodes CASGLVRLAGDHWGRAKNIQYF.